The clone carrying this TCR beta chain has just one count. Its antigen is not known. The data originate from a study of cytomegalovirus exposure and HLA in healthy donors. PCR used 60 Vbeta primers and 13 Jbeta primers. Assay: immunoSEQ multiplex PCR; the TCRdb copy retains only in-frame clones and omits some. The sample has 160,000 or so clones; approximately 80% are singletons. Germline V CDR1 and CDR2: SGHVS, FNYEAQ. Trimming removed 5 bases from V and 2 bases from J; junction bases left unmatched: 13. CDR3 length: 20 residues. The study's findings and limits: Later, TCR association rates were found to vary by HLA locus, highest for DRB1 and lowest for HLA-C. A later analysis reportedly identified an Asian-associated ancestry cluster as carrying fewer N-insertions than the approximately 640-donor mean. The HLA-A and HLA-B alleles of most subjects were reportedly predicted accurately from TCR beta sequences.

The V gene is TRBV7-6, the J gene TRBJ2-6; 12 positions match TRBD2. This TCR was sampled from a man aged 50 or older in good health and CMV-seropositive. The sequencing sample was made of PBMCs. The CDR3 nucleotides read TGTGCCAGCAGCCTGGGGACTAGCGGGTATATTTCAGCTGGGGCCAACGTCCTGACTTTC. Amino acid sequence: CASSLGTSGYISAGANVLTF. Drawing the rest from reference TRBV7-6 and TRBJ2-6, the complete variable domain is GAGVSQSPRYKVTKRGQDVALRCDPISGHVSLYWYRQALGQGPEFLTYFNYEAQQDKSGLPNDRFSAERPEGSISTLTIQRTEQRDSAMYRCASSLGTSGYISAGANVLTFGAGSRLTVL.